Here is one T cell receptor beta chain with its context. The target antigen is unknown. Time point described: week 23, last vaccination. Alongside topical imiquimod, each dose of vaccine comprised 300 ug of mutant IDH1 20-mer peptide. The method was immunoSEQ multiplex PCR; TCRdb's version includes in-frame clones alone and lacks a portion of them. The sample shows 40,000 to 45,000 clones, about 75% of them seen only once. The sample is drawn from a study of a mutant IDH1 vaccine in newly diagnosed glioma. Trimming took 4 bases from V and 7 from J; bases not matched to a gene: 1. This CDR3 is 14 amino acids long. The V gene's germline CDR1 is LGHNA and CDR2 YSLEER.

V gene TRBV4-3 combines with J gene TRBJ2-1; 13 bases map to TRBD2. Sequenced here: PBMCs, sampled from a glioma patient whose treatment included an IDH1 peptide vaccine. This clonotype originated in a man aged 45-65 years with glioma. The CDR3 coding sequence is TGCGCCAGCAGCCCGGGACTAGCGGGGAATGAGCAGTTCTTC. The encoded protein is CASSPGLAGNEQFF.